What follows are 19 T cell receptor beta chains derived from one specimen sequenced in a study of beta chain features in type 1 diabetes. Since all of the isolated RNA was reverse transcribed, expressed TCRB transcripts were what got sequenced. TCRdb keeps only in-frame clones here, not all; method: immunoSEQ multiplex PCR. The sample consists of 680,000 or so clones, about 16% of them appearing once. The material sequenced was naive CD4+ T cells from blood. Receptors were obtained from a man between 18 and 29 years old in good health.

This rearrangement joins TRBV19 to TRBJ2-1; TRBD2 aligns across 9 bases. Germline V gives CDR1 LNHDA, CDR2 SQIVND (reference sequence). The CDR3 runs 15 residues. Unmatched junction bases numbered 10, after V lost 7 bases and J lost 6 bases. CDR3 residues: CASTRTSVGVNEQFF. CDR3 nucleotides: TGTGCCAGTACCCGGACTAGCGTAGGTGTCAATGAGCAGTTCTTC.

This clone was found a few times. CDR3 coding DNA: TGTGCCAGCAGCCGAGGACAGGGTCTAGTTTCTGGGGCCAACGTCCTGACTTTC. It yields the protein CASSRGQGLVSGANVLTF. The rearrangement joins TRBV4-2 to TRBJ2-6; TRBD1 matches 8 bases. Per the germline V gene, CDR1 is LGHNA and CDR2 is YNFKEQ. There are 18 residues in the CDR3. The V and J ends lost 4 bases and 1 base, in that order; junction bases with no gene match: 9.

The gene calls are TRBV28 and TRBJ1-5; D may be TRBD1 (5 bases). V was shortened by 3 bases and J by 4 bases, with 10 bases between the two germline ends. The CDR3 spans 14 residues. CDR1 and CDR2 from the germline V gene are MDHEN and SYDVKM. In DNA, the CDR3 is TGTGCCAGCAGTTTCCGACAGCAAAATCAGCCCCAGCATTTT. Encoded protein: CASSFRQQNQPQHF.

This chain links TRBV14 with TRBJ1-5; 7 nucleotides align to TRBD1. The J segment lost 2 bases and the V segment lost 1 base, leaving 2 bases of the junction unmatched. This CDR3 is 15 amino acids long. CDR1 is SGHDN and CDR2 is FVKESK in the germline V gene. The CDR3 reads CASSQGQGGNQPQHF. Here the CDR3 DNA reads TGTGCCAGCAGCCAAGGACAGGGAGGCAATCAGCCCCAGCATTTT.

The chain links TRBV28 to TRBJ2-3; 7 positions agree with TRBD2. The CDR3 contains 14 residues. The ends lost 4 bases at V and 4 bases at J; junction bases unmatched: 5. CDR1 and CDR2 (germline): MDHEN, SYDVKM. The CDR3 DNA reads TGTGCCAGCAGTTCCGTCCGGGGGGCAGATACGCAGTATTTT. It is translated as CASSSVRGADTQYF.

Comments on this clone: Different DNA sequences within this sample yield the same CDR3. The V call is TRBV9, the J call TRBJ2-5; the D is unclear. Germline lookup yields CDR1 SGDLS and CDR2 YYNGEE. With 0 bases removed from V and 2 bases from J, the gap between germline ends came to 5 bases. The CDR3 runs 13 residues. The CDR3 loop reads CASSVGGQETQYF. The CDR3 DNA reads as TGTGCCAGCAGCGTAGGAGGTCAAGAGACCCAGTACTTC.

This chain joins TRBV29-1 and TRBJ2-3, with TRBD2 matching 9 bases. Germline CDR1 reads SQVTM; CDR2 reads ANQGSEA. This CDR3 comprises 15 residues. V shed 6 bases, J shed 0 bases, and the junction held 7 bases outside the gene matches. CDR3 nucleotides: TGCAGCGTCGTCGGACTAGCGACAAGCACAGATACGCAGTATTTT. Its protein is CSVVGLATSTDTQYF.

The chain combines TRBV9 with TRBJ1-1; 7 nucleotides align to TRBD1. This CDR3 contains 14 residues. J lost 7 bases, V lost 5 bases, and 11 bases had no gene match. Germline V CDR1 and CDR2: SGDLS, YYNGEE. The CDR3 region is CASSRGQGVGEAFF. CDR3 bases: TGTGCCAGCAGTAGGGGGCAGGGGGTAGGTGAAGCTTTCTTT.

The CDR3 region has the DNA TGTGCCACCAGCAGACTAACAGGGGGCGGCGAGCAGTACTTC. Its translation: CATSRLTGGGEQYF. The gene calls are TRBV15 and TRBJ2-7; 9 nucleotides align to TRBD1. The CDR3 contains 14 residues. The germline V gene encodes CDR1 LNHNV and CDR2 YYDKDF (reference sequence). V lost 2 bases and J lost 6; bases outside the gene matches: 5.

This clone occurred a few times. This rearrangement joins TRBV20-1 to TRBJ1-2; D call uncertain. V was cut by 5 bases and J by 8 bases, with 9 bases left in between. Germline lookup yields CDR1 DFQATT and CDR2 SNEGSKA (reference sequence). CDR3 size: 10 residues. The CDR3 sequence is CSAPAWGYTF. In DNA, the CDR3 is TGCAGTGCTCCAGCCTGGGGCTACACCTTC.

This rearrangement joins TRBV7-2 to TRBJ1-1; weak D call: TRBD1 (6 bases). Germline CDR1 and CDR2: SGHTA and FQGNSA. This CDR3 spans 13 amino acids. V lost 0 bases, J lost 10 bases, and 12 bases lay in between. CDR3 in DNA: TGTGCCAGCAGCTTAGCCCGACAGGTCGGAGCTTTCTTT. Residues: CASSLARQVGAFF.

This sequence joins TRBV28 and TRBJ2-4; a possible D gene is TRBD1 (5 bases). CDR1 is MDHEN, CDR2 SYDVKM, per germline. The V end was cut by 10 bases, the J end by 0 bases, with 10 bases between. This CDR3 comprises 13 residues. CDR3 loop: CATLGAAKNIQYF. The CDR3 DNA is TGTGCCACCCTAGGGGCAGCCAAAAACATTCAGTACTTC.

For this clone: Other nucleotide sequences from this sample produce the same CDR3. The chain carries TRBV7-2 and TRBJ1-3, with unresolved D. The ends were cut back, 5 bases at V and 4 bases at J, with 9 bases in the middle. The CDR3 totals 13 residues. CDR1 is SGHTA and CDR2 is FQGNSA in the germline V gene. This CDR3 is CASSLDSGNTIYF. Here the CDR3 DNA reads TGTGCCAGCAGCCTAGACTCCGGAAACACCATATATTTT.

The V gene is TRBV9, the J gene TRBJ1-2; the D is unclear. Germline V gene lookup returns CDR1 SGDLS and CDR2 YYNGEE. The CDR3 has 16 residues. Trimming took 0 bases from V and 3 from J, leaving 15 bases between them. The CDR3 is CASSVEGRATYYGYTF. As DNA, the CDR3 is TGTGCCAGCAGCGTAGAGGGCCGGGCCACCTACTATGGCTACACCTTC.

The rearrangement uses TRBV5-1 and TRBJ1-1; 9 positions agree with TRBD1. With 1 base clipped from V and 3 bases from J, the junction kept 1 base outside the gene matches. The CDR3 is 14 amino acids. The germline V gene encodes CDR1 SGHRS and CDR2 YFSETQ. CDR3 bases: TGCGCCAGCAGCTTGCGACAGGGGGACACTGAAGCTTTCTTT. This translates into CASSLRQGDTEAFF.

In its sample, this clone was seen many times. The rearrangement joins TRBV23-1 to TRBJ1-5; D is possibly TRBD1 (5 bases). TRBV23-1 is an open reading frame, and its role is uncertain. V dropped 5 bases and J dropped 2 bases, with 22 bases sitting between them. The CDR3 extends over 18 amino acids. DNA for the CDR3: TGCGCCAGCAGTAGGAGGGACCCGCACCTTCGGGGCAATCAGCCCCAGCATTTT. Translating it yields CASSRRDPHLRGNQPQHF.

Only a few counts were recorded for this clone. The rearrangement uses TRBV18 and TRBJ2-7; D unclear. Between the trimmed V and J ends, which lost 3 bases and 7 bases, there was a span of 7 bases. The CDR3 sequence is 11 residues long. Germline loops: CDR1 KGHSH, CDR2 LQKENI. CDR3 bases: TGTGCCAGCTCACCTGCGCGGGAGCAGTACTTC. As protein: CASSPAREQYF.

This clone was counted a few times. The rearrangement joins TRBV7-9 to TRBJ1-2; D not certain. Germline-derived CDR1 and CDR2 are SEHNR and FQNEAQ (reference sequence). CDR3 size: 15 residues. V was shortened by 7 bases and J by 8 bases, with 23 bases between the two germline ends. The DNA for the CDR3 is TGTGCCAGCACCAAATCCACCGACACTCCCAGGGGCTACACCTTC. It specifies CASTKSTDTPRGYTF.

The genes are TRBV15 and TRBJ1-4, with no clear D. With 4 bases removed from V and 7 bases from J, the gap between germline ends came to 7 bases. The CDR3 is 12 amino acids. Germline assignment: CDR1 LNHNV and CDR2 YYDKDF (reference sequence). For the CDR3, the DNA is TGTGCCACCAGCACCCCGGTTGAAAAACTGTTTTTT. Protein: CATSTPVEKLFF.